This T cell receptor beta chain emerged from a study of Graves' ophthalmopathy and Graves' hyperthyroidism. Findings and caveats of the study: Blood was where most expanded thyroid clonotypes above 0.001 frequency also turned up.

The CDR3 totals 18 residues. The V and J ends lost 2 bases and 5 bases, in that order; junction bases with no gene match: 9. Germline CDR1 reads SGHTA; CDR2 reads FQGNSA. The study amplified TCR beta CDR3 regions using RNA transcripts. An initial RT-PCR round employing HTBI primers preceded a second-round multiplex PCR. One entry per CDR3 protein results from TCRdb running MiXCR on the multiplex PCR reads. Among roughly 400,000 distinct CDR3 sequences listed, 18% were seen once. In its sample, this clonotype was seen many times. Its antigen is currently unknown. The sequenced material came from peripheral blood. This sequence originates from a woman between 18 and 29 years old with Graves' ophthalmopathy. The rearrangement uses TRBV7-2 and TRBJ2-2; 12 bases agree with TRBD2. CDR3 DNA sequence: TGTGCCAGCAGCTTAAGGGGGACTAGCGGGCTCCGTACCGGGGAGCTGTTTTTT. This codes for CASSLRGTSGLRTGELFF.